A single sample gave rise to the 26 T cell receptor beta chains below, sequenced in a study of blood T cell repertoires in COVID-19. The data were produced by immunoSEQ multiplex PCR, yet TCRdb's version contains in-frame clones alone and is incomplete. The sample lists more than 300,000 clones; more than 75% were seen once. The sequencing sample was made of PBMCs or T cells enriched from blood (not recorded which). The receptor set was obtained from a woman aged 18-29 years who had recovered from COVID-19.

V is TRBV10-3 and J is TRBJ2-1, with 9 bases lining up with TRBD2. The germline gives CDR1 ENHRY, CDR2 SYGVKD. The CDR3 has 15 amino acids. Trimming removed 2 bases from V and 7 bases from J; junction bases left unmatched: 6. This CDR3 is CAISEGGGAFNEQFF. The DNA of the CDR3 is TGTGCCATCAGTGAGGGCGGGGGGGCCTTTAATGAGCAGTTCTTC.

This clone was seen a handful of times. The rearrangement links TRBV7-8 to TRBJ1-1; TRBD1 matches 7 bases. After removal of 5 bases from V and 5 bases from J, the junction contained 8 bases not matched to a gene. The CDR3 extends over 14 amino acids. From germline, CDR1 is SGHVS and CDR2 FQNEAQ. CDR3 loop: CASSPQTGRTEAFF. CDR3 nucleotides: TGTGCCAGCAGCCCGCAGACAGGGAGGACTGAAGCTTTCTTT. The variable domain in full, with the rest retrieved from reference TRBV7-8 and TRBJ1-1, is GAGVSQSPRYKVAKRGQDVALRCDPISGHVSLFWYQQALGQGPEFLTYFQNEAQLDKSGLPSDRFFAERPEGSVSTLKIQRTQQEDSAVYLCASSPQTGRTEAFFGQGTRLTVV.

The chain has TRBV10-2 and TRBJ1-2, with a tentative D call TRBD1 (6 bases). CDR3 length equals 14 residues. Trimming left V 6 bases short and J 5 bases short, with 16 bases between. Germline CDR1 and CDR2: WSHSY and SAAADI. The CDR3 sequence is CASSAPGTSYGYTF. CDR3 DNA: TGCGCCAGCAGCGCCCCCGGGACAAGTTATGGCTACACCTTC.

The CDR3 DNA follows: TGTGCCACCAGTGACCGGGACTACCTGCCCTACAATGAGCAGTTCTTC. Translation gives CATSDRDYLPYNEQFF. The rearrangement uses TRBV24-1 and TRBJ2-1; 7 bases match TRBD2. Germline CDR1 KGHDR, CDR2 SFDVKD. The CDR3 sequence is 16 residues long. V shed 4 bases, J shed 2 bases, and the junction held 7 bases outside the gene matches.

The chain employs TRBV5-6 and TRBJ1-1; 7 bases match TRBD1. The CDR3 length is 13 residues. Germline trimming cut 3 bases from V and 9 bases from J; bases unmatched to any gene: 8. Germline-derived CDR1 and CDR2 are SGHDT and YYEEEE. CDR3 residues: CASSSGQVSKAFF. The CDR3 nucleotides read TGTGCCAGCAGCTCTGGACAGGTCTCCAAAGCTTTCTTT.

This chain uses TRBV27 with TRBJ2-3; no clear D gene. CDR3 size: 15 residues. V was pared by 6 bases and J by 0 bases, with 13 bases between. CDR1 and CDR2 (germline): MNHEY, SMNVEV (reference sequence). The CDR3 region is CASSPTPRSTDTQYF. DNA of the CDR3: TGTGCCAGCAGCCCCACTCCGCGTAGCACAGATACGCAGTATTTT.

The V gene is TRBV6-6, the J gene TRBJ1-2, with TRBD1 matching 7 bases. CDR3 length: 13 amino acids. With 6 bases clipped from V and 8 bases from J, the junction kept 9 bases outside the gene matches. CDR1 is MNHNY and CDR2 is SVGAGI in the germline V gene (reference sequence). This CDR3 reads CASSRLLGGGYTF. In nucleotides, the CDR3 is TGTGCCAGCAGCCGACTCCTAGGGGGCGGCTACACCTTC.

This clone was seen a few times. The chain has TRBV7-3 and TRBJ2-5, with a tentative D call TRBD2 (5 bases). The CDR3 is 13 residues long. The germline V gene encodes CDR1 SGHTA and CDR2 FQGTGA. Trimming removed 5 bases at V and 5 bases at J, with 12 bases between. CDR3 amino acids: CASSPGPGETQYF. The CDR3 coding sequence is TGTGCCAGCAGCCCCGGGCCGGGGGAGACCCAGTACTTC.

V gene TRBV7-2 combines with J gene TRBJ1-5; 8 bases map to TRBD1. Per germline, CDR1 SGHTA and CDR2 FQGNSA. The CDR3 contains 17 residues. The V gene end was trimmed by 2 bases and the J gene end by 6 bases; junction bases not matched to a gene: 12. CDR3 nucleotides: TGTGCCAGCAGCTTATTGGCAGGGGGCGGTTTAGCTCAGCCCCAGCATTTT. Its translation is CASSLLAGGGLAQPQHF. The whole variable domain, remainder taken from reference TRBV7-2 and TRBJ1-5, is GAGVSQSPSNKVTEKGKDVELRCDPISGHTALYWYRQSLGQGLEFLIYFQGNSAPDKSGLPSDRFSAERTGGSVSTLTIQRTQQEDSAVYLCASSLLAGGGLAQPQHFGDGTRLSIL.

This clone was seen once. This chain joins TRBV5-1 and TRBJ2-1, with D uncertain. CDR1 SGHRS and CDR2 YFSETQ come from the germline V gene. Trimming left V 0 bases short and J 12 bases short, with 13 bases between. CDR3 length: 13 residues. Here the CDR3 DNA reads TGCGCCAGCAGCTTGGTAGCCGAGATGGGGCAGTTCTTC. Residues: CASSLVAEMGQFF. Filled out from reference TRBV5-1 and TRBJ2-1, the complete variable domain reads KAGVTQTPRYLIKTRGQQVTLSCSPISGHRSVSWYQQTPGQGLQFLFEYFSETQRNKGNFPGRFSGRQFSNSRSEMNVSTLELGDSALYLCASSLVAEMGQFFGPGTRLTVL.

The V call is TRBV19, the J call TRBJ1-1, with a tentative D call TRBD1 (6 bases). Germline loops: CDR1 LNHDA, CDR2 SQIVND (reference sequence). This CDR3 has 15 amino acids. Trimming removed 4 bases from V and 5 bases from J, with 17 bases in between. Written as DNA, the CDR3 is TGTGCCAGTAGTACCCCGGACAGTCTAGGGACTGAAGCTTTCTTT. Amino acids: CASSTPDSLGTEAFF.

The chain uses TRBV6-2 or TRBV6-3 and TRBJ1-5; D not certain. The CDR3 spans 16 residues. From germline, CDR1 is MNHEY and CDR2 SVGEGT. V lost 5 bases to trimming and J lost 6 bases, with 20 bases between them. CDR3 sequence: CASSPPWTKRVQPQHF. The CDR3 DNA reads TGTGCCAGCAGTCCCCCCTGGACCAAGAGGGTTCAGCCCCAGCATTTT.

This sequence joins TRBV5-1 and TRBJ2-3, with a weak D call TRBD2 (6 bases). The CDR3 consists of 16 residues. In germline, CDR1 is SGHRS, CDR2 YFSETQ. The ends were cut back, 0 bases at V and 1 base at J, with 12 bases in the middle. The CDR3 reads CASSLEGGGGTDTQYF. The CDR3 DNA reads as TGCGCCAGCAGCTTGGAGGGTGGCGGGGGCACAGATACGCAGTATTTT.

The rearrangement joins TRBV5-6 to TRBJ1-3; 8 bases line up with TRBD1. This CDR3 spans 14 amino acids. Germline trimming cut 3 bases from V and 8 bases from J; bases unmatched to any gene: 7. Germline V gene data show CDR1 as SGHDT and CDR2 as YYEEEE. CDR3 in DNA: TGTGCCAGCAGCTCGACAGGGGAGGAAGACACCATATATTTT. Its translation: CASSSTGEEDTIYF.

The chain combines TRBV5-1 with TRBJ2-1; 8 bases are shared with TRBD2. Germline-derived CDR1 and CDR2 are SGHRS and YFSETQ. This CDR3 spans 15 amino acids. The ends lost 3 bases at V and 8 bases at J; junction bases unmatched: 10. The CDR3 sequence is CASSSSSGGADEQFF. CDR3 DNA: TGCGCCAGCAGCTCGAGCTCCGGGGGGGCAGATGAGCAGTTCTTC.

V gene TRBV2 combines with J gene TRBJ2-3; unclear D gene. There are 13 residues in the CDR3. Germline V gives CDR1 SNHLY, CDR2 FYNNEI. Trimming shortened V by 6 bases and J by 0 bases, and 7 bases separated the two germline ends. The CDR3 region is CASRTESTDTQYF. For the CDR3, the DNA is TGTGCCAGCAGAACAGAAAGCACAGATACGCAGTATTTT. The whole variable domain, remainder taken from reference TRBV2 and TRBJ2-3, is EPEVTQTPSHQVTQMGQEVILRCVPISNHLYFYWYRQILGQKVEFLVSFYNNEISEKSEIFDDQFSVERPDGSNFTLKIRSTKLEDSAMYFCASRTESTDTQYFGPGTRLTVL.

In nucleotides, the CDR3 is TGCGCCAGCAGCTATAGCATCGGGCTAGCGGAGAACGAGCAGTACTTC. Translating gives CASSYSIGLAENEQYF. The chain couples TRBV4-3 to TRBJ2-7, with TRBD2 matching over 7 bases. Germline V gene lookup returns CDR1 LGHNA and CDR2 YSLEER. J was trimmed by 5 bases and V by 5 bases; bases with no gene match: 15. The length of the CDR3 is 16 residues.

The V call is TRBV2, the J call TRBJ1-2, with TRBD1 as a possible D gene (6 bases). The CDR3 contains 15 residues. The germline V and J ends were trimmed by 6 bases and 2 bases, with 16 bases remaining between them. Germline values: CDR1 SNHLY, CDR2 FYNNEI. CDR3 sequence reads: CASSPRTDPNYGYTF. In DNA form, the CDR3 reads TGTGCCAGCAGCCCGCGGACAGACCCAAACTATGGCTACACCTTC.

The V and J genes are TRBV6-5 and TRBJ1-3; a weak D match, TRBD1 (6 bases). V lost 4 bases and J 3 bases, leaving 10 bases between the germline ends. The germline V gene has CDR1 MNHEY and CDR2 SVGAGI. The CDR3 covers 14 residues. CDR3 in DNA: TGTGCCAGCAGTTCCGGGACATATGGAAACACCATATATTTT. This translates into CASSSGTYGNTIYF.

In nucleotides, the CDR3 is TGTGCCAGCAGTTACTCACCGGGGTCAACATCCTACGAGCAGTACTTC. It translates to CASSYSPGSTSYEQYF. This rearrangement joins TRBV6-5 to TRBJ2-7; the D gene is possibly TRBD2 (5 bases). Looked up from germline, CDR1 is MNHEY and CDR2 is SVGAGI. The ends were cut back, 0 bases at V and 1 base at J, with 13 bases in the middle. The CDR3 covers 16 residues.

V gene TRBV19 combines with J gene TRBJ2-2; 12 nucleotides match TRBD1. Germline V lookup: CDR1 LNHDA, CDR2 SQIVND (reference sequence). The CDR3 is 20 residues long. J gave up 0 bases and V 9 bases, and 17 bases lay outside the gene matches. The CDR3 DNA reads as TGTGCCAGCCTTACCCCCCGGGACAGGGGGCCGTTCGCGAACACCGGGGAGCTGTTTTTT. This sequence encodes CASLTPRDRGPFANTGELFF. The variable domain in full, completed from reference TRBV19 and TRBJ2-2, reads DGGITQSPKYLFRKEGQNVTLSCEQNLNHDAMYWYRQDPGQGLRLIYYSQIVNDFQKGDIAEGYSVSREKKESFPLTVTSAQKNPTAFYLCASLTPRDRGPFANTGELFFGEGSRLTVL.

Written as DNA, the CDR3 is TGTGCCAGCTCACTCGGGACAGATTATGGCTACACCTTC. This gives the protein CASSLGTDYGYTF. The V call is TRBV18, the J call TRBJ1-2; 7 positions agree with TRBD1. V lost 4 bases, J lost 5 bases, and 4 bases stayed unmatched. This CDR3 contains 13 residues. Per the germline V gene, CDR1 is KGHSH and CDR2 is LQKENI.

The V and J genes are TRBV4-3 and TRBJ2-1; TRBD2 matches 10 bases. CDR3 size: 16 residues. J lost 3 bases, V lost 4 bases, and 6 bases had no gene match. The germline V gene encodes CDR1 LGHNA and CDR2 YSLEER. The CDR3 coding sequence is TGCGCCAGCAGCCCGGGGCTAGCGGGGGTCTACAATGAGCAGTTCTTC. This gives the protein CASSPGLAGVYNEQFF.

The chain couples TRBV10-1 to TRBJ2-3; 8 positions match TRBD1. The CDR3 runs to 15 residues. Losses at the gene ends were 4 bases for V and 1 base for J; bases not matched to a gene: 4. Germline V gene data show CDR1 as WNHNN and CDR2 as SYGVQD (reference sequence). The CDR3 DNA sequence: TGCGCCAGCAGTGCTGGGACAGGCCGCACAGATACGCAGTATTTT. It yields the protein CASSAGTGRTDTQYF.

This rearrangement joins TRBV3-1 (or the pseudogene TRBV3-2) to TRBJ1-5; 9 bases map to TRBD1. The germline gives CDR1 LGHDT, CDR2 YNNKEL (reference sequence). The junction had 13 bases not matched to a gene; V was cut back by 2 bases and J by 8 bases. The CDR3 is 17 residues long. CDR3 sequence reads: CASSQRLKTGGVEPQHF. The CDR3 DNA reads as TGTGCCAGCAGCCAACGACTGAAGACAGGGGGGGTTGAGCCCCAGCATTTT.

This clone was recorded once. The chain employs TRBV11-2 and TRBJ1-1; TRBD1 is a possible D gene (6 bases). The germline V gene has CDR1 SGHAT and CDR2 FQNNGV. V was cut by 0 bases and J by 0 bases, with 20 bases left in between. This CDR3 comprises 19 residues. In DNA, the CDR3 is TGTGCCAGCAGCTTAGACCTAATAACAGGGCCCCAAGTGAACACTGAAGCTTTCTTT. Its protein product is CASSLDLITGPQVNTEAFF.